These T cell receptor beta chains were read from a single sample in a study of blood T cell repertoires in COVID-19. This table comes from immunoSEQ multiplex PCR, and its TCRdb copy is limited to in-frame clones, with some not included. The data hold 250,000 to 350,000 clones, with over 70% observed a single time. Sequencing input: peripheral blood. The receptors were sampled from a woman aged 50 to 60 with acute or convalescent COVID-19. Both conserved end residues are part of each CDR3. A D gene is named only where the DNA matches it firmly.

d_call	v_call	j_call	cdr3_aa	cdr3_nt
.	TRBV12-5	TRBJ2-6	CASGPGDGANVLTF	TGTGCTAGTGGTCCGGGTGACGGGGCCAACGTCCTGACTTTC
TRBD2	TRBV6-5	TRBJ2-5	CASRASGGEETQYF	TGTGCCAGCAGGGCTAGCGGGGGGGAAGAGACCCAGTACTTC
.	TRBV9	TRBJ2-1	CASSVERPDSYNEQFF	TGTGCCAGCAGCGTAGAGCGACCGGACTCCTACAATGAGCAGTTCTTC
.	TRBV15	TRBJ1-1	CATSRETEATEAFF	TGTGCCACCAGCAGAGAGACGGAGGCCACTGAAGCTTTCTTT
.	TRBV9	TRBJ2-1	CASSGLAPTYNEQFF	TGTGCCAGCAGCGGATTAGCGCCCACCTACAATGAGCAGTTCTTC
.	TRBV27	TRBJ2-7	CASSLRTESYEQYF	TGTGCCAGCAGTTTACGGACAGAATCCTACGAGCAGTACTTC
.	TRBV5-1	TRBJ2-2	CASREGSISGELFF	TGCGCCAGCAGGGAAGGGAGTATATCCGGGGAGCTGTTTTTT
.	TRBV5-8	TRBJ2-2	CASSLNSRAANTGELFF	TGTGCCAGCAGCTTGAATTCGAGGGCTGCGAACACCGGGGAGCTGTTTTTT
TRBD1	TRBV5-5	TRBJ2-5	CASSSGTGGKGETQYF	TGTGCCAGCAGCTCCGGGACAGGGGGGAAGGGGGAGACCCAGTACTTC
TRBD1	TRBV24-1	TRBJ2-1	CATSDPDRVSYNEQFF	TGTGCCACCAGTGATCCTGACAGGGTGTCCTACAATGAGCAGTTCTTC